The 11 T cell receptor beta chains listed next were all sequenced from one sample in a study of blood T cell repertoires in COVID-19. Profiled with immunoSEQ multiplex PCR; TCRdb holds only in-frame clones, not every one. Seen here are approximately 120,000 clones, roughly four fifths observed once, and the top ten hold 10% to 14%. The source material was peripheral blood. The receptors originated from a human donor in a cohort sampled during active COVID-19.

This chain connects TRBV4-1 to TRBJ1-5; D not resolved. The CDR3 extends over 15 amino acids. CDR1 and CDR2 (germline): MGHRA, YSYEKL. V dropped 0 bases and J dropped 2 bases, with 8 bases sitting between them. CDR3 in amino acids: CASSQEGEGNQPQHF. DNA of the CDR3: TGCGCCAGCAGCCAAGAGGGAGAGGGCAATCAGCCCCAGCATTTT.

The chain uses TRBV7-2 and TRBJ1-6; D may be TRBD1 (6 bases). Germline V gene sequence: CDR1 SGHTA, CDR2 FQGNSA. V shed 4 bases and J shed 7 bases, with 14 bases lying between them. The CDR3 extends over 15 amino acids. CDR3 in amino acids: CASSSEAGANSPLHF. CDR3 coding DNA: TGTGCCAGCAGCTCAGAGGCAGGGGCCAATTCACCCCTCCACTTT. Filled out from reference TRBV7-2 and TRBJ1-6, the complete variable domain reads GAGVSQSPSNKVTEKGKDVELRCDPISGHTALYWYRQSLGQGLEFLIYFQGNSAPDKSGLPSDRFSAERTGGSVSTLTIQRTQQEDSAVYLCASSSEAGANSPLHFGNGTRLTVT.

This clone was observed a handful of times. The chain has TRBV10-2 and TRBJ2-7; D remains unclear. V lost 0 bases and J lost 3, with 6 bases in between. In germline, CDR1 is WSHSY, CDR2 SAAADI. The CDR3 length is 13 residues. The CDR3 spells CASSESAVYEQYF. CDR3 nucleotide sequence: TGCGCCAGCAGTGAGTCGGCGGTCTACGAGCAGTACTTC.

V is TRBV5-1 and J is TRBJ2-7; 7 bases agree with TRBD2. CDR3 length: 16 amino acids. V lost 0 bases and J lost 3; bases outside the gene matches: 9. Germline CDR1 reads SGHRS; CDR2 reads YFSETQ. CDR3: CASSLADGGRNYEQYF. DNA of the CDR3: TGCGCCAGCAGCTTGGCCGACGGGGGGAGGAACTACGAGCAGTACTTC.

V gene TRBV6-5 combines with J gene TRBJ2-5, with a weak D call TRBD1 (6 bases). The CDR3 has 14 residues. Germline CDR1 and CDR2: MNHEY and SVGAGI. The V end was cut by 5 bases, the J end by 2 bases, with 12 bases between. CDR3 residues: CASSRRTGQETQYF. CDR3 DNA: TGTGCCAGCAGTCGGCGCACAGGGCAAGAGACCCAGTACTTC.

J is TRBJ1-2 and V is TRBV18, with D perhaps matching TRBD1 (5 bases). V shed 1 base and J shed 5 bases, with 17 bases lying between them. Germline CDR1 and CDR2: KGHSH and LQKENI. The CDR3 has 16 residues. CDR3 region: CASSPLLDTKVYGYTF. In DNA form, the CDR3 reads TGTGCCAGCTCACCACTCCTGGACACCAAGGTGTATGGCTACACCTTC.

This chain links TRBV12-3 or TRBV12-4 with TRBJ1-4; tentative D call: TRBD1 (5 bases). The CDR3 loop spans 12 amino acids. With 2 bases removed from V and 10 bases from J, the gap between germline ends came to 8 bases. The CDR3 nucleotides are TGTGCCAGCAGTTTAAACGGGGGAAAACTGTTTTTT. Amino acid sequence: CASSLNGGKLFF.

The rearrangement joins TRBV11-2 to TRBJ2-7, with 9 bases that match TRBD1. V lost 3 bases, J lost 6 bases, and 15 bases stayed unmatched. This CDR3 is built from 17 residues. In germline, CDR1 is SGHAT, CDR2 FQNNGV. The DNA of the CDR3 is TGTGCCAGCAGCTTGGTAATTCGGACAGGGGTTGACGGCGAGCAGTACTTC. Encoded protein: CASSLVIRTGVDGEQYF.

The genes are TRBV12-3 or TRBV12-4 and TRBJ2-2, with D unclear. This CDR3 region has 12 residues. V was shortened by 1 base and J by 7 bases, with 4 bases between the two germline ends. The CDR3 nucleotides read TGTGCCAGCAGTTTAGTCCTCGGGGAGCTGTTTTTT. Translated, it gives CASSLVLGELFF.

This chain joins TRBV19 and TRBJ1-1; 10 bases map to TRBD1. J gave up 2 bases and V 6 bases, and 9 bases lay outside the gene matches. The CDR3 runs 16 residues. CDR1 LNHDA and CDR2 SQIVND come from the germline V gene (reference sequence). The CDR3 DNA is TGTGCCAGTAGCCCCGGGACAGGGGATGGCAACACTGAAGCTTTCTTT. Translation: CASSPGTGDGNTEAFF.

V gene TRBV11-2 combines with J gene TRBJ2-5; D perhaps matches TRBD1 (6 bases). Trimming removed 4 bases from V and 5 bases from J, with 17 bases in between. This CDR3 is 15 amino acids long. The V gene's germline CDR1 is SGHAT and CDR2 FQNNGV. The CDR3 sequence is CASSSIQGILETQYF. The CDR3 bases are TGTGCCAGCAGCTCGATACAGGGCATTCTTGAGACCCAGTACTTC.